These 16 T cell receptor beta chains came from one sample sequenced in a study of blood T cell repertoires in COVID-19. Sequenced by immunoSEQ multiplex PCR; TCRdb stores in-frame clones only, minus some. The sample holds over 80,000 clones, around 87% seen once. Sequencing was performed on peripheral blood. Receptors were obtained from a human donor in a cohort sampled during active COVID-19.

The chain carries TRBV7-9 and TRBJ2-1, with D possibly TRBD1 on 6 matching bases. Germline CDR1 is SEHNR and CDR2 is FQNEAQ (reference sequence). This CDR3 comprises 14 residues. V was pared by 5 bases and J by 5 bases, with 13 bases between. The CDR3 is CASSPGTINNEQFF. The DNA for the CDR3 is TGTGCCAGCAGCCCAGGGACAATCAACAATGAGCAGTTCTTC.

The chain is built from TRBV11-3 and TRBJ1-1; the D is unclear. The length of the CDR3 is 12 residues. The V gene's germline CDR1 is SGHNT and CDR2 YENEEA. V gave up 5 bases and J gave up 6 bases, with 10 bases separating them. CDR3 amino acids: CASSLTGSEAFF. DNA of the CDR3: TGTGCCAGCAGCCTTACCGGGTCTGAAGCTTTCTTT.

CDR3 bases: TGCGCCAGCAGCCAACTAGCGGGAGGCCCTTACGAGCAGTACTTC. It translates to CASSQLAGGPYEQYF. This rearrangement joins TRBV4-3 to TRBJ2-7; 11 bases map to TRBD2. J gave up 4 bases and V 2 bases, and 4 bases lay outside the gene matches. The germline gives CDR1 LGHNA, CDR2 YSLEER. The CDR3 has 15 residues.

The chain joins TRBV9 to TRBJ2-3, with a possible D match to TRBD2 (5 bases). The germline V gene encodes CDR1 SGDLS and CDR2 YYNGEE. V was pared by 0 bases and J by 3 bases, with 17 bases between. The CDR3 has 17 residues. The CDR3 here is CASSVDASPRGTDTQYF. DNA of the CDR3: TGTGCCAGCAGCGTAGATGCTAGCCCGCGAGGGACAGATACGCAGTATTTT.

This chain uses TRBV15 with TRBJ2-3; 9 bases fit TRBD1. Germline CDR1 reads LNHNV; CDR2 reads YYDKDF (reference sequence). V trimming: 8 bases; J trimming: 6 bases; junction bases outside the gene matches: 12. The CDR3 length is 15 residues. The CDR3: CATSLSGTGSDTQYF. The CDR3, as DNA: TGTGCCACCTCACTCTCCGGGACAGGGTCCGATACGCAGTATTTT.

The chain combines TRBV4-3 with TRBJ2-5, with D possibly being TRBD1 (6 bases). V was cut by 0 bases and J by 5 bases, with 13 bases left in between. Germline V gives CDR1 LGHNA, CDR2 YSLEER. The CDR3 contains 15 residues. The CDR3 region is CASSQEARGGETQYF. As DNA, the CDR3 is TGCGCCAGCAGCCAAGAGGCCAGGGGTGGGGAGACCCAGTACTTC.

V is TRBV5-1 and J is TRBJ2-1; the match to TRBD2 covers 7 bases. The CDR3 totals 14 residues. Germline V gives CDR1 SGHRS, CDR2 YFSETQ. V was pared by 4 bases and J by 1 base, with 2 bases of the junction left unmatched. The CDR3 coding sequence is TGCGCCAGCAGCACTAGCGAATCCTACAATGAGCAGTTCTTC. Its protein product is CASSTSESYNEQFF.

The J gene is TRBJ2-7, the V gene TRBV20-1; 10 nucleotides align to TRBD1. The germline CDR1 and CDR2 sequences are DFQATT and SNEGSKA (reference sequence). After removal of 3 bases from V and 6 bases from J, the junction contained 8 bases not matched to a gene. This CDR3 spans 14 amino acids. DNA of the CDR3: TGCAGTGCTAGTCCCTGGGACAGGGGCGGCGAGCAGTACTTC. This sequence encodes CSASPWDRGGEQYF.

The chain uses TRBV4-1 and TRBJ1-1; no clear D gene. CDR3 length: 15 amino acids. In germline, CDR1 is MGHRA, CDR2 YSYEKL. The V end was cut by 0 bases, the J end by 2 bases, with 10 bases between. CDR3 protein: CASSQDRLFNTEAFF. The CDR3 DNA reads TGCGCCAGCAGCCAAGACCGGTTATTCAACACTGAAGCTTTCTTT.

The rearrangement links TRBV5-1 to TRBJ2-7; a weak D match, TRBD1 (6 bases). CDR1 and CDR2 from the germline V gene are SGHRS and YFSETQ. The CDR3 spans 14 residues. With 2 bases removed from V and 5 bases from J, the gap between germline ends came to 14 bases. Here the CDR3 reads CASSLSDRPHEQYF. Written as DNA, the CDR3 is TGCGCCAGCAGCTTATCAGACAGGCCCCACGAGCAGTACTTC.

This clone has just a few counts. The chain couples TRBV7-9 to TRBJ2-5; 7 nucleotides line up with TRBD1. Germline values: CDR1 SEHNR, CDR2 FQNEAQ (reference sequence). CDR3 size: 17 residues. The V and J ends lost 6 bases and 3 bases, in that order; junction bases with no gene match: 16. CDR3 DNA sequence: TGTGCCAGCAGGGACAATTATGGAACAGGGGTTGAAGAGACCCAGTACTTC. It codes for CASRDNYGTGVEETQYF.

This clone was observed a single time. V usage is TRBV7-9 and J usage is TRBJ1-1; a possible D gene is TRBD1 (6 bases). Germline V gives CDR1 SEHNR, CDR2 FQNEAQ (reference sequence). The CDR3 spans 14 residues. V lost 3 bases to trimming and J lost 5 bases, with 13 bases between them. CDR3 in amino acids: CASSLLGAQTEAFF. The CDR3 bases are TGTGCCAGCAGCTTGTTGGGGGCTCAGACTGAAGCTTTCTTT.

The sample holds a few counts of this clone. The V and J genes are TRBV19 and TRBJ2-7; 9 bases align to TRBD1. CDR3 size: 13 residues. The trim removed 6 bases at V and 5 bases at J, leaving 5 bases unmatched. Germline CDR1 and CDR2: LNHDA and SQIVND (reference sequence). The CDR3 spells CASRRTGDNEQYF. CDR3 DNA sequence: TGTGCCAGTAGGCGGACAGGGGACAACGAGCAGTACTTC.

The V call is TRBV3-1 (or the pseudogene TRBV3-2), the J call TRBJ2-7; tentatively, D is TRBD1 (5 bases). The V end was cut by 2 bases, the J end by 5 bases, with 16 bases between. CDR3 length equals 15 residues. Per germline, CDR1 LGHDT and CDR2 YNNKEL (reference sequence). This CDR3 is CASSQRAQGENEQYF. CDR3 nucleotide sequence: TGTGCCAGCAGCCAACGAGCTCAGGGCGAGAACGAGCAGTACTTC.

Only a few counts were recorded for this clone. The chain recombines TRBV6-2 or TRBV6-3 with TRBJ1-2, with TRBD1 matching over 8 bases. After removal of 6 bases from V and 7 bases from J, the junction contained 10 bases not matched to a gene. The CDR3 covers 14 residues. Germline CDR1 reads MNHEY; CDR2 reads SVGEGT. In nucleotides, the CDR3 is TGTGCCAGCAGCCTACTACAGGGGGAGAGTGGCTACACCTTC. It specifies CASSLLQGESGYTF.

This rearrangement joins TRBV3-1 (or the pseudogene TRBV3-2) to TRBJ2-7, with 9 positions matching TRBD2. The germline V gene encodes CDR1 LGHDT and CDR2 YNNKEL (reference sequence). The CDR3 contains 16 residues. The V segment lost 0 bases and the J segment 3 bases; nucleotides outside the gene matches: 6. DNA for the CDR3: TGTGCCAGCAGCCAAGACTTAGCGGGAGCCCGCTACGAGCAGTACTTC. Protein: CASSQDLAGARYEQYF.